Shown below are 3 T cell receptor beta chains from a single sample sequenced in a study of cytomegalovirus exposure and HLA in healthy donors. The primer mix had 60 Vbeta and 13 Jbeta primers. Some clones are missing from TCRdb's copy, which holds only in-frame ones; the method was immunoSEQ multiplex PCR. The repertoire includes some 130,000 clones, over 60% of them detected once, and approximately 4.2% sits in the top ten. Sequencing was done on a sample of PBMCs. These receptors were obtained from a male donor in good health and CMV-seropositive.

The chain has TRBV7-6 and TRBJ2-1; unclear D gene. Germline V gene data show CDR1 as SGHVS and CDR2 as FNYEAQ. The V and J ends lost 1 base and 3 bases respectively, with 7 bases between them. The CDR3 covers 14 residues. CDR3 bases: TGTGCCAGCAGCTTAGGGCAGATCTACAATGAGCAGTTCTTC. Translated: CASSLGQIYNEQFF.

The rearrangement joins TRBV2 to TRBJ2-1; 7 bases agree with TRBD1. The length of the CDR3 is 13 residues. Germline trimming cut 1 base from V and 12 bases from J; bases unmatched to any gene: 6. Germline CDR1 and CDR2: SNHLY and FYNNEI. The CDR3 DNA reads TGTGCCAGCAGTGAAGGGACAGGCAGCGGGCAGTTCTTC. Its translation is CASSEGTGSGQFF.

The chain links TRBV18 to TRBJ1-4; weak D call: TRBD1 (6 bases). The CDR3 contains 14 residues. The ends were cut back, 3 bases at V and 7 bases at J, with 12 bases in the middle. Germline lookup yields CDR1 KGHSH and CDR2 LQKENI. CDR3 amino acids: CASSPGATSEKLFF. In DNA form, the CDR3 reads TGTGCCAGCTCACCGGGGGCGACTTCTGAAAAACTGTTTTTT. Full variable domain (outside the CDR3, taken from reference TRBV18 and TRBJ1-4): NAGVMQNPRHLVRRRGQEARLRCSPMKGHSHVYWYRQLPEEGLKFMVYLQKENIIDESGMPKERFSAEFPKEGPSILRIQQVVRGDSAAYFCASSPGATSEKLFFGSGTQLSVL.